A single sample gave rise to the 21 T cell receptor beta chains below, sequenced in a study of T cell responses to AZD1222 COVID-19 vaccine. Using immunoSEQ multiplex PCR, the repertoire was profiled, and TCRdb retains in-frame clones only, with some absent. The table has roughly 96,000 clones, roughly nine tenths seen once. The sequenced sample was peripheral blood, obtained on day 0 of AZD1222 vaccination. These receptors all come from an adult in good health.

The chain employs TRBV19 and TRBJ1-6, with a tentative D call TRBD1 (5 bases). Trimming took off 7 bases at V and 4 bases at J, with 8 bases between the two ends. CDR3 length: 13 amino acids. Looked up from germline, CDR1 is LNHDA and CDR2 is SQIVND (reference sequence). In DNA, the CDR3 is TGTGCCAGTACCGGGACTTATAATTCACCCCTCCACTTT. Protein sequence: CASTGTYNSPLHF.

This sequence joins TRBV5-1 and TRBJ1-2; possible D gene TRBD1, 6 bases. Germline CDR1 and CDR2: SGHRS and YFSETQ. Trimming took off 0 bases at V and 4 bases at J, with 10 bases between the two ends. The CDR3 loop spans 14 amino acids. The CDR3 loop is CASSLEGETYGYTF. The CDR3 region has the DNA TGCGCCAGCAGCTTGGAGGGGGAAACCTATGGCTACACCTTC.

This clone has just one count. The genes are TRBV18 and TRBJ2-7; TRBD1 matches at 7 bases. Losses at the gene ends were 2 bases for V and 3 bases for J; bases not matched to a gene: 4. The CDR3 totals 14 residues. Per germline, CDR1 KGHSH and CDR2 LQKENI. The CDR3 region has the DNA TGTGCCAGCTCACCAGGACAGGAGATCTACGAGCAGTACTTC. Protein sequence: CASSPGQEIYEQYF.

The chain has TRBV27 and TRBJ1-2; maybe TRBD1 (5 bases). The germline gives CDR1 MNHEY, CDR2 SMNVEV (reference sequence). The CDR3 sequence is 16 residues long. V was clipped by 7 bases and J by 5 bases, with 23 bases between them. DNA of the CDR3: TGTGCCAGCACCCGGGGCTGGGGTACGAAGCCATATGGCTACACCTTC. As protein: CASTRGWGTKPYGYTF.

The J gene is TRBJ2-7, the V gene TRBV18, with 8 bases aligning to TRBD1. Unmatched junction bases numbered 5, after V lost 4 bases and J lost 3 bases. Per germline, CDR1 KGHSH and CDR2 LQKENI. The CDR3 length is 14 residues. The CDR3 spells CASSHIGTGYEQYF. The CDR3 DNA follows: TGTGCCAGCTCACATATCGGGACAGGCTACGAGCAGTACTTC.

The table lists this clone with a few counts. This chain connects TRBV5-1 to TRBJ2-1, with D uncertain. The CDR3 runs 14 residues. The germline V and J ends were trimmed by 0 bases and 6 bases, with 10 bases remaining between them. Germline CDR1 SGHRS, CDR2 YFSETQ. The CDR3 region is CASSLASGLNEQFF. DNA for the CDR3: TGCGCCAGCAGCTTGGCCTCAGGCCTCAATGAGCAGTTCTTC.

The genes are TRBV19 and TRBJ1-2; possible D gene TRBD1, 5 bases. Germline CDR1 reads LNHDA; CDR2 reads SQIVND (reference sequence). This CDR3 is 13 amino acids long. The V and J ends lost 5 bases and 4 bases respectively, with 11 bases between them. Written as DNA, the CDR3 is TGTGCCAGTAGTCCCTGGGACGGCTATGGCTACACCTTC. This sequence encodes CASSPWDGYGYTF. Looking up the rest from reference TRBV19 and TRBJ1-2 gives the full variable domain: DGGITQSPKYLFRKEGQNVTLSCEQNLNHDAMYWYRQDPGQGLRLIYYSQIVNDFQKGDIAEGYSVSREKKESFPLTVTSAQKNPTAFYLCASSPWDGYGYTFGSGTRLTVV.

This clone was detected only once. The V and J genes are TRBV5-1 and TRBJ2-2; 8 positions agree with TRBD1. Germline V gives CDR1 SGHRS, CDR2 YFSETQ. This CDR3 comprises 15 residues. After removal of 0 bases from V and 6 bases from J, the junction contained 4 bases not matched to a gene. This CDR3 is CASSLGTGLPGELFF. Written as DNA, the CDR3 is TGCGCCAGCAGCTTGGGGACAGGGCTCCCCGGGGAGCTGTTTTTT.

This clone was seen once. J is TRBJ1-6 and V is TRBV30, with D tentatively TRBD1 (5 bases). This CDR3 region has 15 residues. V lost 1 base and J lost 7, with 14 bases in between. CDR1 is GTSNPN, CDR2 SVGIG, per germline (reference sequence). CDR3 nucleotide sequence: TGTGCCTGGAGTGCCCGGGGACTGAGAAATTCACCCCTCCACTTT. It encodes CAWSARGLRNSPLHF.

This chain joins TRBV3-1 (or the pseudogene TRBV3-2) and TRBJ2-2; D assignment may be TRBD1 or TRBD2 (5 bases each). The germline V and J ends were trimmed by 0 bases and 1 base, with 18 bases remaining between them. The CDR3 extends over 19 amino acids. In germline, CDR1 is LGHDT, CDR2 YNNKEL (reference sequence). The CDR3 is CASSQEWDGELRNTGELFF. In DNA, the CDR3 is TGTGCCAGCAGCCAAGAGTGGGACGGGGAGCTTCGGAACACCGGGGAGCTGTTTTTT.

The chain is built from TRBV30 and TRBJ1-1; possible D gene TRBD1, 6 bases. Germline CDR1 reads GTSNPN; CDR2 reads SVGIG (reference sequence). The CDR3 is made up of 12 amino acids. Deletions cut 4 bases from V and 4 bases from J, with 10 bases between. The CDR3 sequence: CAWIQGFTEAFF. The CDR3 bases are TGTGCCTGGATCCAGGGGTTCACTGAAGCTTTCTTT.

This sequence joins TRBV27 and TRBJ1-2; D is uncertain. CDR1 and CDR2 (germline): MNHEY, SMNVEV (reference sequence). V lost 5 bases and J lost 1, with 11 bases in between. This CDR3 has 14 residues. CDR3 in amino acids: CASSSGWSNYGYTF. In nucleotides, the CDR3 is TGTGCCAGCAGTAGCGGATGGAGTAACTATGGCTACACCTTC.

The chain has TRBV6-5 and TRBJ1-1; TRBD1 agrees at 11 bases. The CDR3 sequence is 15 residues long. V dropped 0 bases and J dropped 3; count of bases not matched to a gene: 0. CDR1 and CDR2 (germline): MNHEY, SVGAGI. In nucleotides, the CDR3 is TGTGCCAGCAGTTACTCGGGACAGGGGGACACTGAAGCTTTCTTT. Translating it yields CASSYSGQGDTEAFF.

The V call is TRBV7-9, the J call TRBJ1-6; no clear D gene. This CDR3 is built from 12 residues. The ends were cut back, 1 base at V and 10 bases at J, with 5 bases in the middle. The germline gives CDR1 SEHNR, CDR2 FQNEAQ (reference sequence). The CDR3 coding sequence is TGTGCCAGCAGCTTAGAGGGATCACCCCTCCACTTT. The encoded protein is CASSLEGSPLHF.

CDR3 sequence: CASSPYSGYEQYF. The CDR3, as DNA: TGTGCCAGCAGCCCATATAGCGGGTACGAGCAGTACTTC. The chain couples TRBV3-1 (or the pseudogene TRBV3-2) to TRBJ2-7, with 7 bases aligning to TRBD2. The germline gives CDR1 LGHDT, CDR2 YNNKEL (reference sequence). There are 13 residues in the CDR3. Trimming cost V 4 bases and J 4 bases; bases outside gene matches: 4.

This sequence joins TRBV12-3 or TRBV12-4 and TRBJ1-2; TRBD1 might be the D (6 bases). Trimming left V 7 bases short and J 8 bases short, with 14 bases between. The length of the CDR3 is 12 residues. CDR3 amino acids: CASTPGGRGYTF. CDR3 in DNA: TGTGCCAGCACCCCGGGGGGCAGGGGCTACACCTTC.

The gene calls are TRBV9 and TRBJ1-1; no clear D gene. Germline CDR1 SGDLS, CDR2 YYNGEE. Trimming left V 0 bases short and J 7 bases short, with 16 bases between. The CDR3 contains 15 residues. The CDR3 spells CASSVDSGVWGEAFF. CDR3 sequence (DNA): TGTGCCAGCAGCGTAGACTCCGGGGTTTGGGGTGAAGCTTTCTTT.

This clone was counted a single time. This rearrangement joins TRBV5-1 to TRBJ1-1, with unresolved D. CDR1 is SGHRS, CDR2 YFSETQ, per germline. The germline V and J ends were trimmed by 0 bases and 1 base, with 7 bases remaining between them. CDR3 length equals 14 residues. This CDR3 reads CASSLGPANTEAFF. CDR3 DNA: TGCGCCAGCAGCTTGGGTCCAGCGAACACTGAAGCTTTCTTT. The full variable domain, its missing parts supplied by reference TRBV5-1 and TRBJ1-1, is KAGVTQTPRYLIKTRGQQVTLSCSPISGHRSVSWYQQTPGQGLQFLFEYFSETQRNKGNFPGRFSGRQFSNSRSEMNVSTLELGDSALYLCASSLGPANTEAFFGQGTRLTVV.

The chain recombines TRBV5-8 with TRBJ1-5, with D maybe TRBD1 (5 bases). Germline values: CDR1 SGHTS, CDR2 YDEGEE. V was clipped by 4 bases and J by 2 bases, with 19 bases between them. The CDR3 sequence is 17 residues long. Here the CDR3 reads CASSPRQGRLRNQPQHF. CDR3 DNA: TGTGCCAGCAGCCCCCGCCAGGGACGTTTGCGCAATCAGCCCCAGCATTTT.

The chain employs TRBV5-5 and TRBJ2-5; D unresolved. The germline V and J ends were trimmed by 5 bases and 1 base, with 15 bases remaining between them. There are 15 residues in the CDR3. Germline V lookup: CDR1 SGHKS, CDR2 YYEKEE (reference sequence). The CDR3 loop is CASRSLYTPQETQYF. CDR3 nucleotides: TGTGCCAGCAGGAGTCTCTACACACCCCAAGAGACCCAGTACTTC.

This sequence joins TRBV5-1 and TRBJ1-1; D possibly corresponds to TRBD1 (6 bases). This CDR3 has 14 residues. Looked up from germline, CDR1 is SGHRS and CDR2 is YFSETQ. With 0 bases removed from V and 5 bases from J, the gap between germline ends came to 11 bases. Written as DNA, the CDR3 is TGCGCCAGCAGCTTGGCCGAAGGGGGGACTGAAGCTTTCTTT. This encodes CASSLAEGGTEAFF. The variable domain in full, completed from reference TRBV5-1 and TRBJ1-1, reads KAGVTQTPRYLIKTRGQQVTLSCSPISGHRSVSWYQQTPGQGLQFLFEYFSETQRNKGNFPGRFSGRQFSNSRSEMNVSTLELGDSALYLCASSLAEGGTEAFFGQGTRLTVV.